This T cell receptor (beta chain) was observed in a study of cytomegalovirus exposure and HLA in healthy donors. This clone showed up just a few times. Trimming shortened V by 6 bases and J by 0 bases, and 8 bases separated the two germline ends. The CDR3 runs to 13 residues. Germline loops: CDR1 MDHEN, CDR2 SYDVKM. Assay used: immunoSEQ multiplex PCR; TCRdb lists only in-frame clones, some missing. The sample has 150,000 to 180,000 clones, 86% seen once. The material sequenced was PBMCs. The chain has TRBV28 and TRBJ1-1; D gene unclear. The source is a human donor in good health. The CDR3 reads CASSLGVNTEAFF. Here the CDR3 DNA reads TGTGCCAGCAGCCTCGGGGTGAACACTGAAGCTTTCTTT.